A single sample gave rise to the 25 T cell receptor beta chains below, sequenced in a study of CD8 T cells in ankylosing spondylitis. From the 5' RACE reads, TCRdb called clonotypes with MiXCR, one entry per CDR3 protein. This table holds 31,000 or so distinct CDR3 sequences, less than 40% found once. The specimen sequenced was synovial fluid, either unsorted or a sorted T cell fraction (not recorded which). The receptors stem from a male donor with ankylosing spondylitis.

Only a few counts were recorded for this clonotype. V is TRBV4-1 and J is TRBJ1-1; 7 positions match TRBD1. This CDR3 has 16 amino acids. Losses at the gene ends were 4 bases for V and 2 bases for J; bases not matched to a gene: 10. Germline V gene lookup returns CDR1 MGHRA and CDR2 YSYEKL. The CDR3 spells CASSLRGQQVNTEAFF. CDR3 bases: TGCGCCAGCAGCCTAAGGGGACAGCAGGTAAACACTGAAGCTTTCTTT.

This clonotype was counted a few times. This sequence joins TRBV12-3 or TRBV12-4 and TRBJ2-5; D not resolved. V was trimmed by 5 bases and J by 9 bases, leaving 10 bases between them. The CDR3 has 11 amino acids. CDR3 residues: CASSTDWAQYF. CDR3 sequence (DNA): TGTGCCAGCAGTACCGATTGGGCCCAGTACTTC.

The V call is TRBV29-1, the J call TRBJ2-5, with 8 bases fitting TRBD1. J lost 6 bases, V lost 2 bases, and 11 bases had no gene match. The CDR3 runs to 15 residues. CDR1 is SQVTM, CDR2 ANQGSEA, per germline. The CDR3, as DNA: TGCAGCGTTGAACCCGCGGACAGGGTAGGACAGACCCAGTACTTC. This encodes CSVEPADRVGQTQYF.

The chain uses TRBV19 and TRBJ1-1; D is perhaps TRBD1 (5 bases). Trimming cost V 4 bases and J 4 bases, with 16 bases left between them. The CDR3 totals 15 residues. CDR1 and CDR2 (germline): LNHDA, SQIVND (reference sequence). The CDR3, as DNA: TGTGCCAGTAGTACCGTTCTGGGGGGGTCCACTGAAGCTTTCTTT. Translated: CASSTVLGGSTEAFF. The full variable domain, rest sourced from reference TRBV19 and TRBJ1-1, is DGGITQSPKYLFRKEGQNVTLSCEQNLNHDAMYWYRQDPGQGLRLIYYSQIVNDFQKGDIAEGYSVSREKKESFPLTVTSAQKNPTAFYLCASSTVLGGSTEAFFGQGTRLTVV.

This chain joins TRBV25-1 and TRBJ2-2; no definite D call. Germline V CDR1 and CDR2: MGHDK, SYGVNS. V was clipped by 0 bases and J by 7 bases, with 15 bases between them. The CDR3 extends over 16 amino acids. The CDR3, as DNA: TGTGCCAGCAGTGAATATGGGTGGCACCACTTCGGGGAGCTGTTTTTT. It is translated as CASSEYGWHHFGELFF.

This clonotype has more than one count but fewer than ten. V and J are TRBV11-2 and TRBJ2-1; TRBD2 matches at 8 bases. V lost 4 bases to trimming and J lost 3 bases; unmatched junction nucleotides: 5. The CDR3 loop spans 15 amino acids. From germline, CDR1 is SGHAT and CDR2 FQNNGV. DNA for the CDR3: TGTGCCAGCAGCTCGTGGACTAGCAGCTACAATGAGCAGTTCTTC. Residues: CASSSWTSSYNEQFF.

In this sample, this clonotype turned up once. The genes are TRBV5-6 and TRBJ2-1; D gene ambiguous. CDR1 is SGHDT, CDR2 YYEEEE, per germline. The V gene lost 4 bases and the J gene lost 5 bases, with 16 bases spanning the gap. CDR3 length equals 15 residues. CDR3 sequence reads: CASSIKPLGNNEQFF. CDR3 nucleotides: TGTGCCAGCAGCATAAAACCGCTAGGGAACAATGAGCAGTTCTTC.

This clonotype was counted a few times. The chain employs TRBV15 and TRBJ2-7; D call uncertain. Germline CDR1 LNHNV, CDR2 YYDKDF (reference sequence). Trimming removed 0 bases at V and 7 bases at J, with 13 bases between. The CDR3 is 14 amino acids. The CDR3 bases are TGTGCCACCAGCAGAGATCTCTCCTCGCGAGAGCAGTACTTC. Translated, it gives CATSRDLSSREQYF.

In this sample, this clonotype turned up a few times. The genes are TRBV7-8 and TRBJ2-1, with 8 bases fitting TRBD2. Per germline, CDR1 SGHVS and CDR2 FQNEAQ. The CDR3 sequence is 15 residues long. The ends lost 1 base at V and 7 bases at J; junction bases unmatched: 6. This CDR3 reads CASSLESGSWNEQFF. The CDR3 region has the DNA TGTGCCAGCAGCTTAGAGAGCGGGAGTTGGAATGAGCAGTTCTTC.

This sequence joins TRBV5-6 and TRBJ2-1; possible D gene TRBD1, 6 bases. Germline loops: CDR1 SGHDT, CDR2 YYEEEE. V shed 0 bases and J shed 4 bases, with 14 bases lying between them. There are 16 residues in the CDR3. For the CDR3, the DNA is TGTGCCAGCAGCTTGGTAGGGGGTTCAATTTACAATGAGCAGTTCTTC. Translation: CASSLVGGSIYNEQFF.

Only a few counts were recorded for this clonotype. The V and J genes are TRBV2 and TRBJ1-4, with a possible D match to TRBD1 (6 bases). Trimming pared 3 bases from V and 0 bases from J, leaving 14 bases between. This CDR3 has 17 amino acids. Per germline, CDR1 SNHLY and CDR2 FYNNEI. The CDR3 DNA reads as TGTGCCAGCAGTGATCCCGGGACATATGCAACTAATGAAAAACTGTTTTTT. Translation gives CASSDPGTYATNEKLFF. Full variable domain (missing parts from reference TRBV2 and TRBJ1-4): EPEVTQTPSHQVTQMGQEVILRCVPISNHLYFYWYRQILGQKVEFLVSFYNNEISEKSEIFDDQFSVERPDGSNFTLKIRSTKLEDSAMYFCASSDPGTYATNEKLFFGSGTQLSVL.

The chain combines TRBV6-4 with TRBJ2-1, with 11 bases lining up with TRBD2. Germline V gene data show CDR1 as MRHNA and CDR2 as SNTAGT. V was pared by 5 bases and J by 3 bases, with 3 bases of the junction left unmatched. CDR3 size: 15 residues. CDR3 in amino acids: CASSLTSGDYNEQFF. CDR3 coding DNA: TGTGCCAGCAGTCTGACTAGCGGGGACTACAATGAGCAGTTCTTC.

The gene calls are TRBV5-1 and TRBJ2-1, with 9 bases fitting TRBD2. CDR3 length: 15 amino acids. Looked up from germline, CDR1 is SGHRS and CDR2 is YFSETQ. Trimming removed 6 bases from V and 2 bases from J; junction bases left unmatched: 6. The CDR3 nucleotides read TGCGCCAGCAACAAGGCTAGCGGGACCTACAATGAGCAGTTCTTC. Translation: CASNKASGTYNEQFF.

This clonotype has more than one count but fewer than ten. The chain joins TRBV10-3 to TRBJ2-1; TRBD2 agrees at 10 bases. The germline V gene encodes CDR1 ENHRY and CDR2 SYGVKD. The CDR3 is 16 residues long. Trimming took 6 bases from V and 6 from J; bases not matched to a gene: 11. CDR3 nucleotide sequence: TGTGCCATCAGCCACCCCCCGGGACTAGCGACCAATGAGCAGTTCTTC. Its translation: CAISHPPGLATNEQFF.

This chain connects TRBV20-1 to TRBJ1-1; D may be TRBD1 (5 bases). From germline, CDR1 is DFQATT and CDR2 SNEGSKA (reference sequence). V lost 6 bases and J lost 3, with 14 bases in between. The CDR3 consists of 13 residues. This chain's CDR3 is CSAPGGRDTEAFF. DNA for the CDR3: TGCAGTGCCCCGGGGGGTCGAGACACTGAAGCTTTCTTT.

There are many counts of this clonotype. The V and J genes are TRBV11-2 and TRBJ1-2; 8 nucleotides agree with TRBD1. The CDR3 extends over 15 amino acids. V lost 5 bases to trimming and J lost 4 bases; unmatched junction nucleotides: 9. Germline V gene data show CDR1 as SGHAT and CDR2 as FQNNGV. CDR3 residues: CASSRAGGSGYGYTF. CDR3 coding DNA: TGTGCCAGCAGCCGAGCAGGGGGCTCAGGCTATGGCTACACCTTC. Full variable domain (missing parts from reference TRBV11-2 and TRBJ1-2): EAGVAQSPRYKIIEKRQSVAFWCNPISGHATLYWYQQILGQGPKLLIQFQNNGVVDDSQLPKDRFSAERLKGVDSTLKIQPAKLEDSAVYLCASSRAGGSGYGYTFGSGTRLTVV.

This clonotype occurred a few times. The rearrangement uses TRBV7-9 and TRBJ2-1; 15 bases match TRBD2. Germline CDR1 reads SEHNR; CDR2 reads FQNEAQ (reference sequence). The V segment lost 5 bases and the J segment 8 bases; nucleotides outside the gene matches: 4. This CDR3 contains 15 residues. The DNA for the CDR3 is TGTGCCAGCAGCCACCGGACTAGCGGGAGGGATGAGCAGTTCTTC. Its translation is CASSHRTSGRDEQFF. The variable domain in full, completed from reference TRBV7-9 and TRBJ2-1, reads DTGVSQNPRHKITKRGQNVTFRCDPISEHNRLYWYRQTLGQGPEFLTYFQNEAQLEKSRLLSDRFSAERPKGSFSTLEIQRTEQGDSAMYLCASSHRTSGRDEQFFGPGTRLTVL.

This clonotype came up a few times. Here the CDR3 reads CASSDRGRTDTQYF. DNA for the CDR3: TGTGCCAGCAGTGACCGGGGGCGCACAGATACGCAGTATTTT. The chain recombines TRBV25-1 with TRBJ2-3, with D perhaps given as TRBD1 or TRBD2 (6 bases each). The V gene lost 3 bases and the J gene lost 1 base, with 8 bases spanning the gap. In germline, CDR1 is MGHDK, CDR2 SYGVNS. The CDR3 has 14 amino acids.

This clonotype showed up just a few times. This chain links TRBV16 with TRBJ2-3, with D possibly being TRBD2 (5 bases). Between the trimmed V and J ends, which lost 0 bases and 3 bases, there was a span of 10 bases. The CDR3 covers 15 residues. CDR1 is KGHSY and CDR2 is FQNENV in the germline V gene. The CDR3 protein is CASSQSPGGTDTQYF. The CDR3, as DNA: TGTGCCAGCAGCCAATCCCCAGGAGGTACAGATACGCAGTATTTT.

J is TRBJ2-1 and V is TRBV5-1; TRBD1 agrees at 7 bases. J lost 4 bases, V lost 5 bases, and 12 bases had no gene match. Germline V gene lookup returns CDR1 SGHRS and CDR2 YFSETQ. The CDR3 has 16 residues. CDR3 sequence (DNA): TGCGCCAGCAGTACTATGGGACAGACGCTTTACAATGAGCAGTTCTTC. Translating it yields CASSTMGQTLYNEQFF.

The CDR3 spells CSARDFQGYTF. CDR3 coding DNA: TGCAGTGCTAGAGACTTTCAAGGCTACACCTTC. V and J are TRBV20-1 and TRBJ1-2; D unclear. V lost 0 bases and J lost 8, with 7 bases in between. Germline V CDR1 and CDR2: DFQATT, SNEGSKA (reference sequence). The CDR3 has 11 amino acids.

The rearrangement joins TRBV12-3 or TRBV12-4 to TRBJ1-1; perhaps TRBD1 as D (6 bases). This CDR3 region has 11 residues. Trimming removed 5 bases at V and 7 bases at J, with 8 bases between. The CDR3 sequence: CASSPDSEAFF. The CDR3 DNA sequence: TGTGCCAGCAGTCCGGACAGTGAAGCTTTCTTT.

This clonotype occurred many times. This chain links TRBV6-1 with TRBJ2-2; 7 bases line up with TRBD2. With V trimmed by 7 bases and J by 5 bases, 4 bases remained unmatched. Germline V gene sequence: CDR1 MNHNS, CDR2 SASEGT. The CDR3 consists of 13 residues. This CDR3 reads CASNERETGELFF. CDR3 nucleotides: TGTGCCAGCAATGAGCGGGAAACCGGGGAGCTGTTTTTT.

The CDR3 sequence: CASSQGVHSSNQPQHF. CDR3 DNA sequence: TGTGCCAGCAGCCAAGGAGTCCACTCTAGCAATCAGCCCCAGCATTTT. This sequence joins TRBV4-2 and TRBJ1-5, with D uncertain. The CDR3 runs to 16 residues. CDR1 and CDR2 (germline): LGHNA, YNFKEQ. Trimming removed 1 base at V and 0 bases at J, with 10 bases between.

The CDR3 loop is CAITGTSGYNEQFF. The CDR3, as DNA: TGTGCCATCACCGGGACTAGCGGTTACAATGAGCAGTTCTTC. The chain recombines TRBV6-2 or TRBV6-3 with TRBJ2-1, with TRBD2 identical over 11 bases. CDR1 and CDR2 from the germline V gene are MNHEY and SVGEGT. Trimming cost V 10 bases and J 4 bases; bases outside gene matches: 6. The CDR3 length is 14 residues.